Listed here are 25 T cell receptor beta chains from one sample, sequenced in a study of T-cell memory formation after mild COVID-19. Using its own MiXCR run on the 5' RACE reads, TCRdb lists one record per CDR3 protein. This repertoire shows some 270,000 distinct CDR3 sequences, about 16% found once; its top ten account for approximately 2.1%. Input material: PBMCs or a T cell subset sorted from them (not recorded which). All receptors derive from an adult woman who had mild COVID-19 (a few samples of this study predate the infection). Cell type and time point are not known.

This clonotype came up a few times. CDR3 protein: CSASRPKGNSNQPQHF. The CDR3 region has the DNA TGCAGTGCTAGCCGCCCTAAGGGGAATAGCAATCAGCCCCAGCATTTT. V and J are TRBV20-1 and TRBJ1-5, with a weak D call TRBD1 (5 bases). Between the trimmed V and J ends, which lost 3 bases and 0 bases, there was a span of 15 bases. From germline, CDR1 is DFQATT and CDR2 SNEGSKA (reference sequence). The CDR3 totals 16 residues.

The CDR3 here is CASSRRTGSYNEQFF. The CDR3 DNA reads TGTGCCAGCAGTCGCCGGACAGGCTCCTACAATGAGCAGTTCTTC. This chain joins TRBV5-4 and TRBJ2-1, with 7 bases identical to TRBD1. V shed 5 bases, J shed 0 bases, and the junction held 5 bases outside the gene matches. This CDR3 has 15 residues. CDR1 and CDR2 from the germline V gene are SGHNT and YYREEE (reference sequence).

The sample holds a few counts of this clonotype. J is TRBJ1-2 and V is TRBV10-3; no clear D. The CDR3 covers 11 residues. V shed 7 bases and J shed 7 bases, with 10 bases lying between them. CDR1 is ENHRY, CDR2 SYGVKD, per germline. The CDR3 loop is CAIMPWCGYTF. The CDR3 bases are TGTGCCATCATGCCATGGTGTGGCTACACCTTC.

This chain links TRBV20-1 with TRBJ1-5, with TRBD1 identical over 9 bases. CDR3 length: 14 amino acids. CDR1 and CDR2 from the germline V gene are DFQATT and SNEGSKA (reference sequence). V shed 3 bases, J shed 4 bases, and the junction held 4 bases outside the gene matches. The CDR3 spells CSASMGTGNQPQHF. CDR3 in DNA: TGCAGTGCTAGCATGGGGACAGGGAATCAGCCCCAGCATTTT.

At least ten counts were recorded for this clonotype. This chain links TRBV4-3 with TRBJ2-7; 8 bases are a match to TRBD2. CDR1 and CDR2 (germline): LGHNA, YSLEER. The CDR3 has 15 residues. V lost 3 bases, J lost 0 bases, and 4 bases stayed unmatched. In DNA form, the CDR3 reads TGCGCCAGCAGCCAGACTAGCGACGCCTCCTACGAGCAGTACTTC. Protein: CASSQTSDASYEQYF.

The chain carries TRBV7-9 and TRBJ2-1; 16 bases align to TRBD2. The CDR3 runs 17 residues. Germline V lookup: CDR1 SEHNR, CDR2 FQNEAQ (reference sequence). Trimming at V came to 3 bases and at J to 9 bases, leaving 8 bases not matched to a gene. For the CDR3, the DNA is TGTGCCAGCAGCTTGGCTGGGACTAGCGGGAGGGTTAGTGAGCAGTTCTTC. Encoded protein: CASSLAGTSGRVSEQFF.

This clonotype appeared a few times. The chain links TRBV7-2 to TRBJ2-7; 9 bases agree with TRBD1. The CDR3 is made up of 15 amino acids. Germline assignment: CDR1 SGHTA and CDR2 FQGNSA. J lost 3 bases, V lost 6 bases, and 9 bases had no gene match. This CDR3 is CASSFSGTGFYEQYF. CDR3 sequence (DNA): TGTGCCAGCAGTTTCTCCGGGACAGGGTTCTACGAGCAGTACTTC.

This clonotype was detected a few times. This chain links TRBV5-1 with TRBJ2-1, with 11 bases aligning to TRBD2. This CDR3 comprises 19 residues. CDR1 SGHRS and CDR2 YFSETQ come from the germline V gene. V lost 0 bases, J lost 1 base, and 9 bases stayed unmatched. The CDR3 DNA reads TGCGCCAGCAGCTTGGGGTTCACAAGACTAGCGGGGTCCTACAATGAGCAGTTCTTC. Its protein is CASSLGFTRLAGSYNEQFF.

This clonotype was detected a few times. The rearrangement joins TRBV12-3 or TRBV12-4 to TRBJ2-3; no firm D call. The CDR3 is 14 residues long. V lost 1 base and J lost 6, with 11 bases in between. CDR3 coding DNA: TGTGCCAGCAGTTTAGGGACCTTGGGCGATACGCAGTATTTT. It is translated as CASSLGTLGDTQYF.

This clonotype was seen a handful of times. The chain carries TRBV7-9 and TRBJ2-1; TRBD2 matches 13 bases. CDR1 is SEHNR, CDR2 FQNEAQ, per germline (reference sequence). The CDR3 length is 17 residues. V trimming: 5 bases; J trimming: 7 bases; junction bases outside the gene matches: 11. The CDR3 region is CASSPGLAGLIRNEQFF. The DNA for the CDR3 is TGTGCCAGCAGCCCGGGACTAGCGGGATTAATCCGGAATGAGCAGTTCTTC.

With respect to this clonotype: Germline and junction disagree at one end, which may indicate a read error. The chain carries TRBV30 and TRBJ1-2, with D hard to call. CDR1 and CDR2 (germline): GTSNPN, SVGIG (reference sequence). This CDR3 has 12 residues. In DNA, the CDR3 is TGTGCCTTGAGTTTTCAGATCGGAGGCTACACCTTC. Amino acid sequence: CALSFQIGGYTF.

J is TRBJ1-1 and V is TRBV12-3 or TRBV12-4, with D uncertain. V lost 6 bases, J lost 0 bases, and 8 bases lay in between. There are 13 residues in the CDR3. CDR3 coding DNA: TGTGCCAGCAGCCGACGGTTGAACACTGAAGCTTTCTTT. Translation: CASSRRLNTEAFF.

The V and J genes are TRBV20-1 and TRBJ2-1; D unresolved. V was cut by 1 base and J by 1 base, with 11 bases left in between. The CDR3 length is 15 residues. Per the germline V gene, CDR1 is DFQATT and CDR2 is SNEGSKA (reference sequence). DNA of the CDR3: TGCAGTGCTAGAGTAGATGGCGGATCCTACAATGAGCAGTTCTTC. It yields the protein CSARVDGGSYNEQFF.

J is TRBJ1-1 and V is TRBV5-1; D remains ambiguous. Trimming removed 0 bases at V and 1 base at J, with 7 bases between. The CDR3 is 14 amino acids. CDR1 and CDR2 (germline): SGHRS, YFSETQ. The CDR3 here is CASSLVPGNTEAFF. CDR3 bases: TGCGCCAGCAGCTTGGTTCCGGGGAACACTGAAGCTTTCTTT. The complete variable domain, with remaining parts taken from reference TRBV5-1 and TRBJ1-1, reads KAGVTQTPRYLIKTRGQQVTLSCSPISGHRSVSWYQQTPGQGLQFLFEYFSETQRNKGNFPGRFSGRQFSNSRSEMNVSTLELGDSALYLCASSLVPGNTEAFFGQGTRLTVV.

Only a few counts were recorded for this clonotype. CDR3 sequence (DNA): TGCGCCAGCAGCCAGGTCCGACACTCATTGAATTCACCCCTCCACTTT. Translated: CASSQVRHSLNSPLHF. The gene calls are TRBV4-1 and TRBJ1-6; D is undetermined. Germline values: CDR1 MGHRA, CDR2 YSYEKL. This CDR3 has 16 residues. Trimming stripped 3 bases from V and 7 bases from J, with 16 bases between.

The CDR3 is CASSQGRAGEQFF. DNA for the CDR3: TGTGCCAGCAGCCAGGGGAGGGCTGGTGAGCAGTTCTTC. The V call is TRBV3-1, the J call TRBJ2-1, with 7 bases identical to TRBD2. In germline, CDR1 is LGHDT, CDR2 YNNKEL (reference sequence). This CDR3 is built from 13 residues. The V and J ends lost 3 bases and 9 bases, in that order; junction bases with no gene match: 5.

The chain couples TRBV12-3 or TRBV12-4 to TRBJ2-2, with 8 bases matching TRBD2. With V trimmed by 6 bases and J by 4 bases, 4 bases remained unmatched. CDR3 size: 14 residues. DNA for the CDR3: TGTGCCAGCAGACCCGGGACTAGCACCGGGGAGCTGTTTTTT. Encoded protein: CASRPGTSTGELFF.

The chain joins TRBV18 to TRBJ2-4, with a tentative D call TRBD2 (5 bases). This CDR3 contains 16 residues. Between the trimmed V and J ends, which lost 1 base and 0 bases, there was a span of 10 bases. Germline V gene data show CDR1 as KGHSH and CDR2 as LQKENI. CDR3 sequence (DNA): TGTGCCAGCTCACCACTCCCAGCGGTAGCCAAAAACATTCAGTACTTC. Encoded protein: CASSPLPAVAKNIQYF.

In its sample, this clonotype was seen a few times. Compared with germline, one end of the junction differs, possibly owing to a read error. The rearrangement uses TRBV7-2 and TRBJ2-5, with D perhaps TRBD2 (7 bases). The germline V gene has CDR1 SGHTA and CDR2 FQGNSA. The CDR3 runs to 13 residues. The CDR3 region is CASNLGGVETQYF. DNA of the CDR3: TGTGCCAGCAACTTAGGGGGGGTTGAGACCCAGTACTTC.

This clonotype has more than one count but fewer than ten. The genes are TRBV10-3 and TRBJ1-2; 10 bases fit TRBD1. The trim removed 4 bases at V and 3 bases at J, leaving 2 bases unmatched. CDR1 is ENHRY and CDR2 is SYGVKD in the germline V gene. The CDR3 is 14 amino acids. CDR3 protein: CAISGTGGDYGYTF. CDR3 coding DNA: TGTGCCATCAGTGGGACAGGGGGTGACTATGGCTACACCTTC.

This clonotype was detected a few times. The V gene is TRBV20-1, the J gene TRBJ1-1; TRBD1 matches 7 bases. Trimming removed 4 bases from V and 9 bases from J; junction bases left unmatched: 11. Germline CDR1 reads DFQATT; CDR2 reads SNEGSKA (reference sequence). This CDR3 is built from 13 residues. CDR3 loop: CSAMGRGQVKAFF. CDR3 coding DNA: TGCAGTGCTATGGGTAGGGGGCAAGTAAAAGCTTTCTTT.

This chain connects TRBV12-3 or TRBV12-4 to TRBJ1-2; 8 nucleotides align to TRBD1. The length of the CDR3 is 16 residues. V lost 1 base and J lost 4; bases outside the gene matches: 8. The CDR3 region has the DNA TGTGCCAGCAGTTTAGTGGTGGGACAGGTCTTCTATGGCTACACCTTC. Its protein product is CASSLVVGQVFYGYTF.

The gene calls are TRBV7-9 and TRBJ2-3; 14 bases match TRBD2. J was trimmed by 0 bases and V by 5 bases; bases with no gene match: 4. CDR3 length: 17 residues. CDR1 and CDR2 from the germline V gene are SEHNR and FQNEAQ (reference sequence). The CDR3 DNA follows: TGTGCCAGCAGCCGAGGGACTAGCGGGGGAAGCACAGATACGCAGTATTTT. Translation gives CASSRGTSGGSTDTQYF.

V gene TRBV11-3 combines with J gene TRBJ2-3; TRBD2 matches at 13 bases. CDR3 length: 17 amino acids. V lost 5 bases to trimming and J lost 2 bases; unmatched junction nucleotides: 7. Germline assignment: CDR1 SGHNT and CDR2 YENEEA. The CDR3 nucleotides are TGTGCCAGCAGCCCTGGGACTAGCGGGATATTCACAGATACGCAGTATTTT. Amino acid sequence: CASSPGTSGIFTDTQYF.

The V and J genes are TRBV24-1 and TRBJ2-3, with D possibly TRBD2 on 6 matching bases. The CDR3 contains 19 residues. The V gene lost 3 bases and the J gene lost 6 bases, with 27 bases spanning the gap. The germline V gene encodes CDR1 KGHDR and CDR2 SFDVKD. Here the CDR3 reads CATSDPSLNRGSRFDTQYF. The CDR3 DNA reads as TGTGCCACCAGTGATCCCAGCTTGAATCGGGGGTCACGATTCGATACGCAGTATTTT.